The T cell receptor (beta chain) under discussion was sequenced for a study of a mutant IDH1 vaccine in newly diagnosed glioma. Looking at the study overall: Eight vaccine doses were administered to patients at weeks 1, 3, 5, 7, 11, 15, 19 and 23.

The time point: week 5, during vaccination. Every single dose of the vaccine, 300 ug of mutant IDH1 20-mer peptide, came with topical imiquimod. Sequenced by immunoSEQ multiplex PCR; TCRdb stores in-frame clones only, minus some. The sample contains approximately 76,000 clones, about 91% of which appear only once. As to this clone: The target antigen is unknown.

The CDR3 is made up of 14 amino acids. V was trimmed by 7 bases and J by 4 bases, leaving 16 bases between them. Germline-derived CDR1 and CDR2 are MNHNY and SVGAGI (reference sequence). The chain joins TRBV6-6 to TRBJ1-1, with D hard to call. The input for sequencing was PBMCs, taken from a glioma patient whose treatment included an IDH1 peptide vaccine. The TCR originated in a woman in her fifties or sixties with glioma. CDR3 loop: CASTDAGLITEAFF. The CDR3 nucleotides read TGTGCCAGCACCGACGCGGGGTTGATCACTGAAGCTTTCTTT.